This entry lists 23 T cell receptor beta chains sequenced from one sample in a study of blood T cell repertoires in COVID-19 (dated by TCRdb to the early 2020s). The method was the immunoSEQ multiplex PCR assay. Here the immuneACCESS table is served through TCRdb, limited to in-frame sequences with V and J called. Missing clones are a known gap in these copies; in checked studies unresolved V genes cover under half, and the rest lacks a known reason. Counted in this sample were some 250,000 clones; 85% to 90% of them appeared once. Of the sample, 0.99% is held by the ten largest clones. The sample taken for sequencing was peripheral blood. The receptors were gathered from a woman in her 40s who had recovered from COVID-19.

The CDR3 spells CASSTLASSTDTQYF. The DNA of the CDR3 is TGTGCCAGTAGTACCCTAGCCTCTAGCACAGATACGCAGTATTTT. V is TRBV19 and J is TRBJ2-3; weak D call: TRBD2 (5 bases). The germline V gene encodes CDR1 LNHDA and CDR2 SQIVND (reference sequence). This CDR3 region has 15 residues. V lost 4 bases and J 0 bases, leaving 11 bases between the germline ends.

The chain recombines TRBV27 with TRBJ2-7, with TRBD2 matching over 12 bases. V shed 5 bases and J 6 bases; nucleotides not matched to a gene: 8. The CDR3 extends over 15 amino acids. Germline V gene sequence: CDR1 MNHEY, CDR2 SMNVEV (reference sequence). The CDR3 DNA sequence: TGTGCCAGCAGTCCCTCGACTAGCGGGAGTTCCGAGCAGTACTTC. Amino acids: CASSPSTSGSSEQYF.

This chain joins TRBV27 and TRBJ1-3; the match to TRBD1 covers 7 bases. Looked up from germline, CDR1 is MNHEY and CDR2 is SMNVEV (reference sequence). V shed 6 bases and J 4 bases; nucleotides not matched to a gene: 6. The CDR3 covers 14 residues. DNA for the CDR3: TGTGCCAGCAGCCAAGGGGGCTACGGAAACACCATATATTTT. Translated, it gives CASSQGGYGNTIYF.

The rearrangement uses TRBV6-1 and TRBJ1-2, with 7 bases matching TRBD1. CDR1 and CDR2 (germline): MNHNS, SASEGT. V lost 3 bases, J lost 7 bases, and 2 bases stayed unmatched. The CDR3 is 12 residues long. The CDR3 loop is CASSEQGVGYTF. CDR3 coding DNA: TGTGCCAGCAGTGAGCAGGGGGTTGGCTACACCTTC.

As regards this clone: Other nucleotide sequences from this sample produce the same CDR3. J is TRBJ1-5 and V is TRBV18, with 10 bases matching TRBD1. The CDR3 runs to 15 residues. V shed 3 bases and J 2 bases; nucleotides not matched to a gene: 1. Germline V gives CDR1 KGHSH, CDR2 LQKENI. CDR3 sequence reads: CASSPGTGGNQPQHF. The CDR3 nucleotides read TGTGCCAGCTCACCGGGGACAGGGGGCAATCAGCCCCAGCATTTT.

The rearrangement uses TRBV9 and TRBJ1-1; perhaps TRBD1 as D (5 bases). Germline-derived CDR1 and CDR2 are SGDLS and YYNGEE. V dropped 6 bases and J dropped 4 bases, with 16 bases sitting between them. The CDR3 sequence is 14 residues long. The CDR3 bases are TGTGCCAGCAACGGGGGGACGGCCCTCACTGAAGCTTTCTTT. Encoded protein: CASNGGTALTEAFF.

This chain uses TRBV11-2 with TRBJ1-1, with a weak D call TRBD1 (5 bases). Germline V CDR1 and CDR2: SGHAT, FQNNGV. V lost 6 bases to trimming and J lost 2 bases, with 10 bases between them. The CDR3 loop spans 13 amino acids. CDR3 residues: CASSLGLNTEAFF. In nucleotides, the CDR3 is TGTGCCAGCAGTCTGGGACTAAACACTGAAGCTTTCTTT.

The CDR3 sequence: CATSRGLATNNEQFF. The CDR3 nucleotides read TGTGCCACCAGCAGGGGACTAGCGACAAACAATGAGCAGTTCTTC. J is TRBJ2-1 and V is TRBV15, with TRBD2 identical over 10 bases. Germline CDR1 reads LNHNV; CDR2 reads YYDKDF (reference sequence). V was pared by 3 bases and J by 5 bases, with 4 bases of the junction left unmatched. This CDR3 is built from 15 residues.

This chain links TRBV11-3 with TRBJ2-6; 10 bases are shared with TRBD2. Germline V gene sequence: CDR1 SGHNT, CDR2 YENEEA. After removal of 1 base from V and 0 bases from J, the junction contained 3 bases not matched to a gene. The CDR3 is made up of 18 amino acids. The CDR3 DNA is TGTGCCAGCAGCTTAGTGGCTAGCGGGGGCTCTGGGGCCAACGTCCTGACTTTC. This translates into CASSLVASGGSGANVLTF.

This clone appeared a few times. The chain is built from TRBV9 and TRBJ1-1; the D is unclear. CDR3 length: 15 residues. V shed 0 bases and J shed 4 bases, with 13 bases lying between them. The V gene's germline CDR1 is SGDLS and CDR2 YYNGEE. This CDR3 is CASSVGSQEATEAFF. The CDR3 DNA reads TGTGCCAGCAGCGTAGGGTCCCAAGAGGCCACTGAAGCTTTCTTT. The full variable domain, its missing parts supplied by reference TRBV9 and TRBJ1-1, is DSGVTQTPKHLITATGQRVTLRCSPRSGDLSVYWYQQSLDQGLQFLIQYYNGEERAKGNILERFSAQQFPDLHSELNLSSLELGDSALYFCASSVGSQEATEAFFGQGTRLTVV.

The genes are TRBV7-9 and TRBJ1-2; possibly TRBD1 for D (5 bases). Trimming pared 3 bases from V and 4 bases from J, leaving 12 bases between. The CDR3 length is 14 residues. Germline CDR1 SEHNR, CDR2 FQNEAQ (reference sequence). The CDR3 DNA reads as TGTGCCAGCAGCTTCCCGGGGGAGGGCTATGGCTACACCTTC. This codes for CASSFPGEGYGYTF.

The chain combines TRBV18 with TRBJ2-1; 11 positions match TRBD2. The ends lost 0 bases at V and 9 bases at J; junction bases unmatched: 1. Germline CDR1 is KGHSH and CDR2 is LQKENI. The CDR3 contains 14 residues. CDR3: CASSPPSGRGEQFF. The CDR3 nucleotides read TGTGCCAGCTCACCACCTAGCGGGAGGGGTGAGCAGTTCTTC. Looking up the rest from reference TRBV18 and TRBJ2-1 gives the full variable domain: NAGVMQNPRHLVRRRGQEARLRCSPMKGHSHVYWYRQLPEEGLKFMVYLQKENIIDESGMPKERFSAEFPKEGPSILRIQQVVRGDSAAYFCASSPPSGRGEQFFGPGTRLTVL.

There are a few counts of this clone. The CDR3 sequence is CASSQGTSGSSYEQYF. The CDR3 DNA follows: TGTGCCAGCAGCCAAGGGACTAGCGGGAGCTCCTACGAGCAGTACTTC. V usage is TRBV27 and J usage is TRBJ2-7; 14 bases map to TRBD2. The V and J ends lost 6 bases and 0 bases, in that order; junction bases with no gene match: 4. This CDR3 has 16 residues. CDR1 MNHEY and CDR2 SMNVEV come from the germline V gene (reference sequence).

V usage is TRBV5-1 and J usage is TRBJ2-3, with TRBD2 matching 8 bases. This CDR3 region has 16 residues. Germline trimming cut 4 bases from V and 5 bases from J; bases unmatched to any gene: 12. CDR1 and CDR2 from the germline V gene are SGHRS and YFSETQ. The CDR3 protein is CASSPVRGRSIDTQYF. The CDR3 DNA reads as TGCGCCAGCAGCCCCGTTCGCGGGAGGAGTATAGATACGCAGTATTTT.

This clone showed up just once. V usage is TRBV2 and J usage is TRBJ1-2; 7 bases line up with TRBD1. CDR1 is SNHLY and CDR2 is FYNNEI in the germline V gene. The length of the CDR3 is 15 residues. V shed 5 bases, J shed 2 bases, and the junction held 8 bases outside the gene matches. CDR3 amino acids: CASSTDRESNYGYTF. The CDR3 DNA follows: TGTGCCAGCAGTACCGACAGGGAAAGCAACTATGGCTACACCTTC.

The chain is built from TRBV6-5 and TRBJ1-1; TRBD1 might be the D (6 bases). Germline V gene lookup returns CDR1 MNHEY and CDR2 SVGAGI. V was shortened by 4 bases and J by 4 bases, with 10 bases between the two germline ends. This CDR3 region has 13 residues. CDR3: CASSWGLGTEAFF. CDR3 DNA: TGTGCCAGCAGTTGGGGGCTGGGCACTGAAGCTTTCTTT.

This clone showed up just once. J is TRBJ2-3 and V is TRBV4-3; 8 nucleotides agree with TRBD2. This CDR3 is built from 16 residues. Per the germline V gene, CDR1 is LGHNA and CDR2 is YSLEER. Trimming removed 1 base from V and 0 bases from J; junction bases left unmatched: 3. The CDR3 DNA reads TGCGCCAGCAGCCAAGGACTAGCGTCTAGCACAGATACGCAGTATTTT. It encodes CASSQGLASSTDTQYF.

The chain has TRBV9 and TRBJ2-3; 10 bases fit TRBD2. This CDR3 is built from 13 residues. The junction had 1 base not matched to a gene; V was cut back by 8 bases and J by 1 base. CDR1 and CDR2 (germline): SGDLS, YYNGEE. Here the CDR3 reads CASGTSGTDTQYF. CDR3 DNA sequence: TGTGCCAGTGGGACTAGCGGCACAGATACGCAGTATTTT.

This clone was recorded once. This chain uses TRBV12-3 or TRBV12-4 with TRBJ2-1; no definite D call. V gave up 3 bases and J gave up 5 bases, with 5 bases separating them. This CDR3 comprises 12 residues. The CDR3 loop reads CASSFPNNEQFF. In DNA, the CDR3 is TGTGCCAGCAGTTTCCCTAACAATGAGCAGTTCTTC.

To note about this clone: This sequence may be a read error, since a much larger clone differs from it by one base. The chain employs TRBV6-5 and TRBJ1-5, with D tentatively TRBD1 (5 bases). CDR1 is MNHEY, CDR2 SVGAGI, per germline. The V gene lost 6 bases and the J gene lost 4 bases, with 10 bases spanning the gap. CDR3 length: 13 residues. Here the CDR3 reads CASRPGQNQPQHF. CDR3 DNA sequence: TGTGCCAGCAGACCCGGACAAAATCAGCCCCAGCATTTT.

This CDR3 is CASSYSGTSGATYNEQFF. In DNA form, the CDR3 reads TGTGCCAGCAGTTACTCCGGGACTAGCGGGGCCACCTACAATGAGCAGTTCTTC. This chain uses TRBV6-2 or TRBV6-3 with TRBJ2-1; 13 bases are shared with TRBD2. V dropped 0 bases and J dropped 2; count of bases not matched to a gene: 4. In germline, CDR1 is MNHEY, CDR2 SVGEGT. This CDR3 has 18 amino acids.

On this clone itself: Other DNA variants within this sample encode the same CDR3. V and J are TRBV6-2 or TRBV6-3 and TRBJ2-3; no definite D call. The CDR3 is 15 residues long. Trimming stripped 2 bases from V and 0 bases from J, with 9 bases between. Germline lookup yields CDR1 MNHEY and CDR2 SVGEGT. CDR3 sequence: CASSYGGGSTDTQYF. The CDR3 DNA is TGTGCCAGCAGTTACGGTGGCGGAAGCACAGATACGCAGTATTTT.

The chain has TRBV27 and TRBJ2-7; D is possibly TRBD1 (6 bases). This CDR3 is built from 15 residues. The germline V gene encodes CDR1 MNHEY and CDR2 SMNVEV (reference sequence). Trimming pared 7 bases from V and 2 bases from J, leaving 18 bases between. The CDR3 region is CASTQGAGAPYEQYF. The CDR3 DNA is TGTGCCAGCACCCAAGGGGCAGGGGCCCCCTACGAGCAGTACTTC.